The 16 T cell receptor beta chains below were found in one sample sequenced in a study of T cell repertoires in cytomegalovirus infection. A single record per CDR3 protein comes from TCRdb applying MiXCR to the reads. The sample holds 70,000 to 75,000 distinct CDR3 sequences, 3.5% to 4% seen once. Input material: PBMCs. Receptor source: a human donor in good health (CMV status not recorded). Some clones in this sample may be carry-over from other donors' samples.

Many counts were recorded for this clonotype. As DNA, the CDR3 is TGTGCCAGCAGCCCCCGGACAGGGCGTCAAGAGACCCAGTACTTC. Its translation is CASSPRTGRQETQYF. The chain links TRBV7-2 to TRBJ2-5; 8 bases match TRBD1. Germline values: CDR1 SGHTA, CDR2 FQGNSA. V lost 5 bases to trimming and J lost 2 bases; unmatched junction nucleotides: 7. The CDR3 extends over 15 amino acids.

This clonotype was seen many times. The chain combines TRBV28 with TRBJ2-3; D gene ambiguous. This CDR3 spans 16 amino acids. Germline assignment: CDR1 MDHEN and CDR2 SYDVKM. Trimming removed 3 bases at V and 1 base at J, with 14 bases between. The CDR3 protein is CASSFHSPGGTDTQYF. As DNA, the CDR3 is TGTGCCAGCAGTTTCCACTCACCCGGAGGCACAGATACGCAGTATTTT.

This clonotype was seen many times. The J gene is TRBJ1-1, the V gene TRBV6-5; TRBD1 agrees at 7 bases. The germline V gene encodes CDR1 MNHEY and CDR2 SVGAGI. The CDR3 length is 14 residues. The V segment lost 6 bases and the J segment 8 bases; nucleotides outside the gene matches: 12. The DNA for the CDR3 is TGTGCCAGCAGCTGGACAGGCGGTCTGGTCGAAGCTTTCTTT. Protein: CASSWTGGLVEAFF.

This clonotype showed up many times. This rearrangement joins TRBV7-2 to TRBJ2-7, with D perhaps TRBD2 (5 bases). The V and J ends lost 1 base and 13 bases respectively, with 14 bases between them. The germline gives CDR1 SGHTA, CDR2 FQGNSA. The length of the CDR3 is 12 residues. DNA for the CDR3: TGTGCCAGCAGCTTAGTGAGTGGGAGTCGTTACTTC. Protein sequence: CASSLVSGSRYF.

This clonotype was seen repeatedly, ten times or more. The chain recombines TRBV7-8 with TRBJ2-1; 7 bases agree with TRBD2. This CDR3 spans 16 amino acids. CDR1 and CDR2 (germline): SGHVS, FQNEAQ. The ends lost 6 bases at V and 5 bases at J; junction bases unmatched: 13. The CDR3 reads CASSLGAGRENNEQFF. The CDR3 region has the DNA TGTGCCAGCAGTCTCGGAGCGGGAAGGGAAAACAATGAGCAGTTCTTC.

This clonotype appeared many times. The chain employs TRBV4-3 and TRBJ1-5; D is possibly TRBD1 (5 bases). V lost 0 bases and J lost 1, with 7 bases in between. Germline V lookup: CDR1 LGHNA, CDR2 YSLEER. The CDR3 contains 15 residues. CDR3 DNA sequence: TGCGCCAGCAGCCAAGAGCCAGGGAGCAATCAGCCCCAGCATTTT. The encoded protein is CASSQEPGSNQPQHF.

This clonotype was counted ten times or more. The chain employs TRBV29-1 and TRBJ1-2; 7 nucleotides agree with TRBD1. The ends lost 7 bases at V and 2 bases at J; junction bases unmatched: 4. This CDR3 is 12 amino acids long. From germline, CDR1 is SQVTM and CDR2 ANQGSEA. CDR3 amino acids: CSAQTGNYGYTF. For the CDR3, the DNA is TGCAGCGCTCAGACAGGGAACTATGGCTACACCTTC.

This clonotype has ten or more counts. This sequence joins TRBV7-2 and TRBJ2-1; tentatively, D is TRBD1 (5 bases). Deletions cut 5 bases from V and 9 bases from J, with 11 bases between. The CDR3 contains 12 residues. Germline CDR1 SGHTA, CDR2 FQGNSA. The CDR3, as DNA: TGTGCCAGCAGCCCATTGGGGCGTGAGCAGTTCTTC. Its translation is CASSPLGREQFF.

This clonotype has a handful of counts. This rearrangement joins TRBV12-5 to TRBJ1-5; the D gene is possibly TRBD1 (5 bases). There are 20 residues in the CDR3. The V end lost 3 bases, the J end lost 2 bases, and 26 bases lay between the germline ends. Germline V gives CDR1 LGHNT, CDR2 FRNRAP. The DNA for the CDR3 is TGTGCTAGTGGTTTAACCCTGCCGGGACTCACGTCGAGGGGCAATCAGCCCCAGCATTTT. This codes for CASGLTLPGLTSRGNQPQHF.

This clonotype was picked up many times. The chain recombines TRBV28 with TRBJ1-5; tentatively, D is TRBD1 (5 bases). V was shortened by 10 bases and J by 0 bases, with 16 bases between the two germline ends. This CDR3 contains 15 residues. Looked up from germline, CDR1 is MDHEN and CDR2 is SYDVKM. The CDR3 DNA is TGTGCCATCACGCGTGGGGCAGATAGCAATCAGCCCCAGCATTTT. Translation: CAITRGADSNQPQHF.

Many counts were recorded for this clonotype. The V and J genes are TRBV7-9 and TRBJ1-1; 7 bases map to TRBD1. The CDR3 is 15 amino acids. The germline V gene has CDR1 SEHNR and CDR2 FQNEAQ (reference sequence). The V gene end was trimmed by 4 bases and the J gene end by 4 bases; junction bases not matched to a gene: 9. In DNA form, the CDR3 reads TGTGCCAGCAGCTACGGACAGGTGAGGGCCACTGAAGCTTTCTTT. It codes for CASSYGQVRATEAFF.

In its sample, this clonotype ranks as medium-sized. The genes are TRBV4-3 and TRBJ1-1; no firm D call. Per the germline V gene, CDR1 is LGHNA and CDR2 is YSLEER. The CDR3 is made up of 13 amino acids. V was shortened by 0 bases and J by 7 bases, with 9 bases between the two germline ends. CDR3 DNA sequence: TGCGCCAGCAGCCAAGATATCAGCCATGAAGCTTTCTTT. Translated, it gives CASSQDISHEAFF.

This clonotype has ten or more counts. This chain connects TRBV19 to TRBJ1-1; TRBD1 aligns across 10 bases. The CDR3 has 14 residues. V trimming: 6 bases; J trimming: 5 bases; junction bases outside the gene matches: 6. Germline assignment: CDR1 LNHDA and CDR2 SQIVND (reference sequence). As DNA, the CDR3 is TGTGCCAGTAGGACGGGACAGGGGTTTACTGAAGCTTTCTTT. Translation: CASRTGQGFTEAFF.

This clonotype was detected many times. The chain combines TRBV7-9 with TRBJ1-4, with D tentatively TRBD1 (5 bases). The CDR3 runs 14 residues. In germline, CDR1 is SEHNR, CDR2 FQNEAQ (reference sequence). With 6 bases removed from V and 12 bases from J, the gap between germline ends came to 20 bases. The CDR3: CASSFSTGTRELFF. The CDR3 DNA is TGTGCCAGCAGTTTTAGTACCGGGACGAGGGAACTGTTTTTT. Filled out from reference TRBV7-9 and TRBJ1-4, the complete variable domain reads DTGVSQNPRHKITKRGQNVTFRCDPISEHNRLYWYRQTLGQGPEFLTYFQNEAQLEKSRLLSDRFSAERPKGSFSTLEIQRTEQGDSAMYLCASSFSTGTRELFFGSGTQLSVL.

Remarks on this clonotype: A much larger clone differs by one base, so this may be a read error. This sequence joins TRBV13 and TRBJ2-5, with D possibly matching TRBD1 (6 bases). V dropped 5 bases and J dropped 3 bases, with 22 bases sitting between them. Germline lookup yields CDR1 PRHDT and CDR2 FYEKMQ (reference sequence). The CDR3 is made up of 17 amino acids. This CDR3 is CASSPTELLQGKETQYF. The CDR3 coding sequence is TGTGCCAGCAGCCCCACCGAATTACTCCAGGGGAAAGAGACCCAGTACTTC.

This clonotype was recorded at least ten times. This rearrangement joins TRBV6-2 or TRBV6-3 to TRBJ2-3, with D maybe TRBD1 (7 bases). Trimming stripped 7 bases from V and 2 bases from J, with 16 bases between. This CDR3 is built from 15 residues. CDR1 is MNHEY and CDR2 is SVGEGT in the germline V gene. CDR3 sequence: CASKIGGGLTDTQYF. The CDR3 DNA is TGTGCCAGCAAGATAGGAGGGGGCCTCACAGATACGCAGTATTTT.